This T cell receptor beta chain was captured in a study of cytomegalovirus exposure and HLA in healthy donors. A multiplex PCR was run with 60 Vbeta primers and 13 Jbeta primers. Libraries were prepared by immunoSEQ multiplex PCR; TCRdb keeps only in-frame clonotypes and omits some of them. Of about 210,000 clones in the sample, approximately 78% were seen once. Study-wide findings and caveats: Usually a TCR sequence was rare, but some public TCRs were found in many donors. A later analysis by the authors found several of the most significant clusters apparently linked to common viral pathogens.

CDR1 SGDLS and CDR2 YYNGEE come from the germline V gene. Between the trimmed V and J ends, which lost 0 bases and 1 base, there was a span of 11 bases. The CDR3 covers 15 residues. This clone occurred once. Its target is not known. The clonotype originates from a woman aged 25 to 39 in good health and CMV-seropositive. Specimen: PBMCs. V usage is TRBV9 and J usage is TRBJ2-7; D not certain. The CDR3 reads CASSVASGISYEQYF. In nucleotides, the CDR3 is TGTGCCAGCAGCGTAGCTTCGGGTATTTCCTACGAGCAGTACTTC.